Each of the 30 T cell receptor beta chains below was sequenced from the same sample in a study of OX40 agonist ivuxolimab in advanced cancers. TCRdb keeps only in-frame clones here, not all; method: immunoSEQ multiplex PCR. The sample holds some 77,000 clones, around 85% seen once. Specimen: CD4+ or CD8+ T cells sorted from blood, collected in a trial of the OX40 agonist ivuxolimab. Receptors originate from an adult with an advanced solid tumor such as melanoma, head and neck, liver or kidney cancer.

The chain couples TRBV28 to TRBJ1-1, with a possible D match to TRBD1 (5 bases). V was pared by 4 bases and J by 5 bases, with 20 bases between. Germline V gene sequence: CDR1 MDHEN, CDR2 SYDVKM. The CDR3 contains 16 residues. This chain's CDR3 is CASSSSGTPGGTEAFF. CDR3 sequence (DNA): TGTGCCAGCAGTTCCTCGGGCACCCCCGGGGGGACTGAAGCTTTCTTT. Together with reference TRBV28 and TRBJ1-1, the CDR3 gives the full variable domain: DVKVTQSSRYLVKRTGEKVFLECVQDMDHENMFWYRQDPGLGLRLIYFSYDVKMKEKGDIPEGYSVSREKKERFSLILESASTNQTSMYLCASSSSGTPGGTEAFFGQGTRLTVV.

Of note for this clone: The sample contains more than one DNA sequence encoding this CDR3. The CDR3 bases are TGCGCCAGCAGCTTGGGAGCAGGGACGGGGGAGACCCAGTACTTC. Its translation is CASSLGAGTGETQYF. The chain employs TRBV5-1 and TRBJ2-5; D tentatively fits TRBD1 or TRBD2 (5 bases each). Trimming removed 0 bases at V and 5 bases at J, with 14 bases between. The CDR3 loop spans 15 amino acids. Germline V CDR1 and CDR2: SGHRS, YFSETQ.

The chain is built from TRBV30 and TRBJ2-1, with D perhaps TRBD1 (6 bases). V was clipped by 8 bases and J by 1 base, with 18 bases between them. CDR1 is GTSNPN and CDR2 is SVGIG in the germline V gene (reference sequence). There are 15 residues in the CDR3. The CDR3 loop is CARAPRGRSYNEQFF. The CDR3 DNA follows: TGTGCCAGAGCCCCCAGGGGCCGGTCCTACAATGAGCAGTTCTTC. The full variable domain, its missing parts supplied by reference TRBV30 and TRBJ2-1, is SQTIHQWPATLVQPVGSPLSLECTVEGTSNPNLYWYRQAAGRGLQLLFYSVGIGQISSEVPQNLSASRPQDRQFILSSKKLLLSDSGFYLCARAPRGRSYNEQFFGPGTRLTVL.

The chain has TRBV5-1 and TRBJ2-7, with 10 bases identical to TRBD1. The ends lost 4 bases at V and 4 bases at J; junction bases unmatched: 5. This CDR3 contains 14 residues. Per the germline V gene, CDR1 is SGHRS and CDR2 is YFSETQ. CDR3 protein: CASSSRDRGYEQYF. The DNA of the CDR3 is TGCGCCAGCAGCAGCCGGGACAGGGGTTACGAGCAGTACTTC.

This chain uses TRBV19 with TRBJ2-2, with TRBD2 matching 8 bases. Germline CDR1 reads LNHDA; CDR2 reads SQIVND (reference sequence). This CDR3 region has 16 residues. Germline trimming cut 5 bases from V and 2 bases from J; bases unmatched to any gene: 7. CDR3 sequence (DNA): TGTGCCAGTAGTCCCTATAGCGGGACTAACACCGGGGAGCTGTTTTTT. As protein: CASSPYSGTNTGELFF.

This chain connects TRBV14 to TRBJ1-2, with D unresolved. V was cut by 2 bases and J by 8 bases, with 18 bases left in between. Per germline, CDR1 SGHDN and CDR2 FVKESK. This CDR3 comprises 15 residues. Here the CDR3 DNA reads TGTGCCAGCAGCCAAACCCGGGGAAGAGGCGGAGGCTACACCTTC. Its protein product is CASSQTRGRGGGYTF.

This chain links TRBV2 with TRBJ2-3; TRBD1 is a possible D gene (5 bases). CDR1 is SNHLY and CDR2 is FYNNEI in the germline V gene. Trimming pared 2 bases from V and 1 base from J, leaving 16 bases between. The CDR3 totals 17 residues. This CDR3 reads CASSERQVGQGTDTQYF. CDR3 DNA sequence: TGTGCCAGCAGTGAACGGCAGGTGGGGCAGGGCACAGATACGCAGTATTTT. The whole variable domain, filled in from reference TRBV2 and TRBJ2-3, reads EPEVTQTPSHQVTQMGQEVILRCVPISNHLYFYWYRQILGQKVEFLVSFYNNEISEKSEIFDDQFSVERPDGSNFTLKIRSTKLEDSAMYFCASSERQVGQGTDTQYFGPGTRLTVL.

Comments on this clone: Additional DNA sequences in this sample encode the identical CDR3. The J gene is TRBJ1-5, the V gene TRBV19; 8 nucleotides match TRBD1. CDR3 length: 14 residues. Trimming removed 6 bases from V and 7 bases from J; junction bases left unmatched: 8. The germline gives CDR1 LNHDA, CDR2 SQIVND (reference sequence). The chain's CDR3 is CASSPGQGWQPQHF. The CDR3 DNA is TGTGCCAGTAGCCCCGGACAGGGCTGGCAGCCCCAGCATTTT.

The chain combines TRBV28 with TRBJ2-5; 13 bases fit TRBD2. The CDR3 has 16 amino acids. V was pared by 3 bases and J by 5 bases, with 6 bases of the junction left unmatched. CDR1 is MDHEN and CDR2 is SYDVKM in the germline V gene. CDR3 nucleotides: TGTGCCAGCAGTTTGGGACGGACTAGCGGGGGTGAGACCCAGTACTTC. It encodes CASSLGRTSGGETQYF.

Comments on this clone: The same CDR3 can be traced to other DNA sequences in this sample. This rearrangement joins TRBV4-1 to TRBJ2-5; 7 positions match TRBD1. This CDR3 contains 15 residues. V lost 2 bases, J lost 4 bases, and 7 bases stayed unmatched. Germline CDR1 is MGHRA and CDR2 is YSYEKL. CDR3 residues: CASSQIQGITETQYF. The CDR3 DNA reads TGCGCCAGCAGCCAAATACAGGGGATAACAGAGACCCAGTACTTC.

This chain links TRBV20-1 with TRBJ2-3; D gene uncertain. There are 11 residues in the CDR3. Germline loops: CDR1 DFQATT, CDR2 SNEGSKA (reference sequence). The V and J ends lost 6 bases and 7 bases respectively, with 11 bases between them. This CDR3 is CSARSTNTQYF. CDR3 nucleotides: TGCAGTGCCAGGAGCACGAATACGCAGTATTTT.

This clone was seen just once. DNA for the CDR3: TGTGCCAGCAGTCCTTCTTCTAGCGGGGGGCCCCCTCGAACTCCAGATACGCAGTATTTT. It encodes CASSPSSSGGPPRTPDTQYF. The rearrangement links TRBV2 to TRBJ2-3, with 11 nucleotides matching TRBD2. V was pared by 5 bases and J by 4 bases, with 20 bases of the junction left unmatched. The germline gives CDR1 SNHLY, CDR2 FYNNEI. The CDR3 loop spans 20 amino acids.

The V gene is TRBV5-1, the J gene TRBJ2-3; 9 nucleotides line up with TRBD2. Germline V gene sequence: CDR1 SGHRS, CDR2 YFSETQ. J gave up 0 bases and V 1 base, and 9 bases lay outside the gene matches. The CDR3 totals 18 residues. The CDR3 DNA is TGCGCCAGCAGCTTGTCTCTGGCGGGAGGGGTTAGCACAGATACGCAGTATTTT. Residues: CASSLSLAGGVSTDTQYF.

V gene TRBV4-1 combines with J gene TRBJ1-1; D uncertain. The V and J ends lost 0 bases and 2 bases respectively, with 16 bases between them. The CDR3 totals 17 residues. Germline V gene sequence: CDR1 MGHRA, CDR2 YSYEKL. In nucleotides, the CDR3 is TGCGCCAGCAGCCAAGAAATTGAGAACAGACTTAACACTGAAGCTTTCTTT. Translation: CASSQEIENRLNTEAFF.

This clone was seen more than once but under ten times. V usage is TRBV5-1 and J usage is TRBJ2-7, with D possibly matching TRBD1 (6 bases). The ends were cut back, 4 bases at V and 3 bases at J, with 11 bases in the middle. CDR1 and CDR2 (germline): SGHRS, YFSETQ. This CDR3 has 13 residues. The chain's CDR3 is CASSADRGYEQYF. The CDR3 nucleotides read TGCGCCAGCAGCGCGGACAGAGGCTACGAGCAGTACTTC.

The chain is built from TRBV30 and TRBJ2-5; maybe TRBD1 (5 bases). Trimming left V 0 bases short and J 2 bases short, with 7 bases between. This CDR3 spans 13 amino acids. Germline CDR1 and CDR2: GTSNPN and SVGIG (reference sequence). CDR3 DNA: TGTGCCTGGAGTGTTCAGGGACAAGAGACCCAGTACTTC. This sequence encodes CAWSVQGQETQYF.

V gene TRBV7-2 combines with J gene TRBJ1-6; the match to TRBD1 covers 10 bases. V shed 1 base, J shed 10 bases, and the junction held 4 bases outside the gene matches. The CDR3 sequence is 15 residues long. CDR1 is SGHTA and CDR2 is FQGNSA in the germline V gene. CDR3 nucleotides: TGTGCCAGCAGCTTAGGACAGGGGGCCGTCTCACCCCTCCACTTT. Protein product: CASSLGQGAVSPLHF.

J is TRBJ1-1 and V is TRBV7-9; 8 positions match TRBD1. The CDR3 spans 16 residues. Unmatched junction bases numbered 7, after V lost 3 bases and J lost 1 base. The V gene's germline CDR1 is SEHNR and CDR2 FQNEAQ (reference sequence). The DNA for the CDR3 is TGTGCCAGCAGCTTCTACACACAGGGGGGGAACACTGAAGCTTTCTTT. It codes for CASSFYTQGGNTEAFF.

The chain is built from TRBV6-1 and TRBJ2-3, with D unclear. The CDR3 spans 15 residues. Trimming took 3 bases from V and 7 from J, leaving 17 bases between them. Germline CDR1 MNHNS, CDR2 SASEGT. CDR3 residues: CASSDLIGIVYTQYF. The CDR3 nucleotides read TGTGCCAGCAGTGATCTAATAGGGATTGTATATACGCAGTATTTT.

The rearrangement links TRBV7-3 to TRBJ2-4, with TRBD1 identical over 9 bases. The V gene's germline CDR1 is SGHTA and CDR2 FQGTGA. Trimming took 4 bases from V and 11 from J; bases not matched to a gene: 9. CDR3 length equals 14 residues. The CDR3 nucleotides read TGTGCCAGCAGCTCCCAGGGGACAGGGTCTGTTCAGTACTTC. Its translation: CASSSQGTGSVQYF.

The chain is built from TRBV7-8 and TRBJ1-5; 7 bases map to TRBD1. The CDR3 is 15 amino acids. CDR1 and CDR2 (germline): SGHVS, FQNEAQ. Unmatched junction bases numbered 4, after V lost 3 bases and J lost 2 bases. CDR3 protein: CASSFRDRGNQPQHF. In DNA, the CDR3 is TGTGCCAGCAGCTTCCGGGACAGAGGCAATCAGCCCCAGCATTTT.

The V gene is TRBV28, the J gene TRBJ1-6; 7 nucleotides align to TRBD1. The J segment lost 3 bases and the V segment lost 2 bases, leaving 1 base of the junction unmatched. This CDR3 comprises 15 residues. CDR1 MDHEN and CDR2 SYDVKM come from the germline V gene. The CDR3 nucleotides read TGTGCCAGCAGTTTAACAGGGGTCTATAATTCACCCCTCCACTTT. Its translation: CASSLTGVYNSPLHF.

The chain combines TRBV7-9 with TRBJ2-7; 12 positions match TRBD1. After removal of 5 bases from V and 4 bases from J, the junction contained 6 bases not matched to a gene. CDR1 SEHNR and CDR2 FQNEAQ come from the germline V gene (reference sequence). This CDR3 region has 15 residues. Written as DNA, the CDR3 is TGTGCCAGCAGCCGGGGGACAGGGGGCGCGTACGAGCAGTACTTC. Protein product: CASSRGTGGAYEQYF.

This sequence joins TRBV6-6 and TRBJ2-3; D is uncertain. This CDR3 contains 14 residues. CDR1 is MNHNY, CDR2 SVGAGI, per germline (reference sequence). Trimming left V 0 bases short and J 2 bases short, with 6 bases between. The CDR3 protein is CASSYSPFTDTQYF. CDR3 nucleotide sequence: TGTGCCAGCAGTTACTCCCCCTTCACAGATACGCAGTATTTT.

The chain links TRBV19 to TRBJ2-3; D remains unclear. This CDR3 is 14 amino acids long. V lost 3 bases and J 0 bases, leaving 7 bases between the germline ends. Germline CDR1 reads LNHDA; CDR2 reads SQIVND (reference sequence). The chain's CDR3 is CASSIPGSTDTQYF. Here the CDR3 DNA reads TGTGCCAGTAGTATCCCCGGAAGCACAGATACGCAGTATTTT.

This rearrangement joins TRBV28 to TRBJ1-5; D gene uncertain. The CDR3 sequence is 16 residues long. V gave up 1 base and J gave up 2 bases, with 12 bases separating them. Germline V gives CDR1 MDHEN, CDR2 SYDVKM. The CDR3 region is CASSLYYGRGNQPQHF. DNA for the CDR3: TGTGCCAGCAGTTTATATTACGGAAGAGGCAATCAGCCCCAGCATTTT.

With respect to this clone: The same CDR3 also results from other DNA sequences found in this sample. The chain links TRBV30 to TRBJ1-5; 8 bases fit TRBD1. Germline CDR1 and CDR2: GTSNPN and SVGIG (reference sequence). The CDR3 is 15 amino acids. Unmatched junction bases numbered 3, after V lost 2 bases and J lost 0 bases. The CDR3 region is CAWSHGQGSNQPQHF. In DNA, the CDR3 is TGTGCCTGGAGTCATGGACAGGGTAGCAATCAGCCCCAGCATTTT. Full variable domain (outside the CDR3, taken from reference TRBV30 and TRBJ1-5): SQTIHQWPATLVQPVGSPLSLECTVEGTSNPNLYWYRQAAGRGLQLLFYSVGIGQISSEVPQNLSASRPQDRQFILSSKKLLLSDSGFYLCAWSHGQGSNQPQHFGDGTRLSIL.

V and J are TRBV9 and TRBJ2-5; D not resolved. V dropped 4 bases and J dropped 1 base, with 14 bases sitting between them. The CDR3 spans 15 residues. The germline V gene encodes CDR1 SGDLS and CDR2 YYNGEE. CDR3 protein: CASSPLQEIQETQYF. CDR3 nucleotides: TGTGCCAGCAGCCCACTCCAGGAGATCCAAGAGACCCAGTACTTC.

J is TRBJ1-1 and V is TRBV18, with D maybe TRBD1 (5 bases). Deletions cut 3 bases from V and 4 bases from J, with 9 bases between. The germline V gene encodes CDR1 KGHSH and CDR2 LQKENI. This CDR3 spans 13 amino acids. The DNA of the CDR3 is TGTGCCAGCTCACCGGGGACGGTCACTGAAGCTTTCTTT. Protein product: CASSPGTVTEAFF.

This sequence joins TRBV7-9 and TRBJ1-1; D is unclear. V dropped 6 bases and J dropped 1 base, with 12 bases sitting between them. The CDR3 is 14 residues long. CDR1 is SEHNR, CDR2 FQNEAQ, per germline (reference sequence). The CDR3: CASRHTASNTEAFF. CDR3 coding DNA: TGTGCCAGCAGACACACAGCGTCGAACACTGAAGCTTTCTTT.